Listed here are 28 T cell receptor beta chains from one sample, sequenced in a study of T cells in Graves' hyperthyroidism and ophthalmopathy. TCR beta CDR3 regions were amplified from RNA. HTBI primers were the set used in a first-round RT-PCR of the TCR CDR3. A single record per CDR3 protein comes from TCRdb applying MiXCR to the multiplex PCR reads. The table has about 680,000 distinct CDR3 sequences, around a third seen once; the top ten hold roughly 31%. Sequencing input: blood. The receptors stem from a woman aged 40 to 50 with Graves' hyperthyroidism.

This clonotype has ten or more counts. The V and J genes are TRBV29-1 and TRBJ2-7, with 7 bases lining up with TRBD1. The CDR3 is made up of 13 amino acids. J gave up 5 bases and V 4 bases, and 8 bases lay outside the gene matches. Germline V CDR1 and CDR2: SQVTM, ANQGSEA. DNA of the CDR3: TGCAGCGTTGGAGGGGGCGGCATCGACGAGCAGTACTTC. Protein sequence: CSVGGGGIDEQYF.

The chain employs TRBV20-1 and TRBJ1-1; a weak D match, TRBD1 (5 bases). Germline lookup yields CDR1 DFQATT and CDR2 SNEGSKA (reference sequence). The length of the CDR3 is 13 residues. The ends were cut back, 7 bases at V and 5 bases at J, with 17 bases in the middle. The CDR3 loop is CSVSRGEGTEAFF. CDR3 coding DNA: TGCAGTGTCTCCCGGGGGGAAGGGACTGAAGCTTTCTTT.

This clonotype has a count of ten or more. V is TRBV20-1 and J is TRBJ2-2; TRBD2 might be the D (5 bases). CDR3 length: 13 residues. Germline CDR1 reads DFQATT; CDR2 reads SNEGSKA (reference sequence). V lost 7 bases and J lost 5, with 14 bases in between. In nucleotides, the CDR3 is TGCAGTGGATATAGCGTTTGGACCGGGGAGCTGTTTTTT. This codes for CSGYSVWTGELFF.

This clonotype has at least ten counts. The rearrangement joins TRBV19 to TRBJ1-6; no firm D call. Trimming stripped 3 bases from V and 6 bases from J, with 12 bases between. The germline gives CDR1 LNHDA, CDR2 SQIVND (reference sequence). The CDR3 is 15 residues long. The CDR3 DNA reads TGTGCCAGTAGTATGATCTCCCTACCTAATTCACCCCTCCACTTT. It translates to CASSMISLPNSPLHF.

This clonotype was detected once. The CDR3: CASSLTYPTDTQYF. The CDR3 DNA reads TGTGCCAGCAGCTTAACCTACCCGACAGATACGCAGTATTTT. The chain carries TRBV7-9 and TRBJ2-3; D not resolved. Germline assignment: CDR1 SEHNR and CDR2 FQNEAQ (reference sequence). V lost 2 bases, J lost 3 bases, and 9 bases lay in between. The CDR3 totals 14 residues.

V gene TRBV29-1 combines with J gene TRBJ2-3, with 9 bases identical to TRBD2. Germline V gives CDR1 SQVTM, CDR2 ANQGSEA. This CDR3 has 14 amino acids. V shed 1 base, J shed 7 bases, and the junction held 6 bases outside the gene matches. The CDR3 DNA follows: TGCAGCGTTGAAGGGGGACTAGCACTGTATACGCAGTATTTT. This sequence encodes CSVEGGLALYTQYF.

This clonotype was seen many times. The chain has TRBV7-3 and TRBJ1-1; 7 bases are a match to TRBD1. V shed 9 bases, J shed 3 bases, and the junction held 7 bases outside the gene matches. Germline lookup yields CDR1 SGHTA and CDR2 FQGTGA. The CDR3 covers 13 residues. CDR3 DNA: TGTGCCAGTTCAGGGGGTCCGGACACTGAAGCTTTCTTT. This codes for CASSGGPDTEAFF.

The table lists this clonotype with a count of one. J is TRBJ1-4 and V is TRBV28; TRBD1 matches at 7 bases. The CDR3 is 13 residues long. Trimming cost V 5 bases and J 6 bases; bases outside gene matches: 3. Germline CDR1 and CDR2: MDHEN and SYDVKM. In nucleotides, the CDR3 is TGTGCCAGCAGTGCCCAGGGGGATGAAAAACTGTTTTTT. Its protein product is CASSAQGDEKLFF. The variable domain in full, with the rest retrieved from reference TRBV28 and TRBJ1-4, is DVKVTQSSRYLVKRTGEKVFLECVQDMDHENMFWYRQDPGLGLRLIYFSYDVKMKEKGDIPEGYSVSREKKERFSLILESASTNQTSMYLCASSAQGDEKLFFGSGTQLSVL.

This rearrangement joins TRBV9 to TRBJ1-6, with D perhaps TRBD1 (5 bases). The germline gives CDR1 SGDLS, CDR2 YYNGEE. The CDR3 covers 15 residues. V was clipped by 4 bases and J by 9 bases, with 17 bases between them. The CDR3 nucleotides are TGTGCCAGCAGCCCCGGGGGGGGGTCAACTTCACCCCTCCACTTT. It codes for CASSPGGGSTSPLHF.

The rearrangement joins TRBV7-2 to TRBJ1-3; D may be TRBD1 (6 bases). The CDR3 totals 17 residues. Deletions cut 2 bases from V and 0 bases from J, with 14 bases between. Looked up from germline, CDR1 is SGHTA and CDR2 is FQGNSA. The CDR3 DNA follows: TGTGCCAGCAGCTTATTTGGGGGGCCCATCTCTGGAAACACCATATATTTT. Translated: CASSLFGGPISGNTIYF.

This clonotype was seen ten or more times. The CDR3 DNA reads TGCAGTGCTAGCTCGGGGGATTACAAAGAGACCCAGTACTTC. The encoded protein is CSASSGDYKETQYF. This rearrangement joins TRBV20-1 to TRBJ2-5; D is perhaps TRBD2 (6 bases). V was clipped by 3 bases and J by 3 bases, with 14 bases between them. This CDR3 has 14 amino acids. Germline loops: CDR1 DFQATT, CDR2 SNEGSKA (reference sequence).

As concerns this clonotype: A much larger clone lies one base from this, so it may be a read error. The chain links TRBV10-3 to TRBJ1-2; perhaps TRBD1 as D (6 bases). The germline V and J ends were trimmed by 10 bases and 2 bases, with 17 bases remaining between them. This CDR3 comprises 14 residues. Looked up from germline, CDR1 is ENHRY and CDR2 is SYGVKD. CDR3 sequence reads: CASGYSRGNYGYTF. The DNA of the CDR3 is TGTGCCAGCGGTTACTCCAGGGGAAACTATGGCTACACCTTC.

This clonotype appeared a few times. CDR3 sequence reads: CASRVGWNTEAFF. Here the CDR3 DNA reads TGTGCCAGCAGAGTCGGGTGGAACACTGAAGCTTTCTTT. This chain connects TRBV12-3 or TRBV12-4 to TRBJ1-1; D remains unclear. CDR3 length: 13 residues. V was shortened by 6 bases and J by 1 base, with 9 bases between the two germline ends.

The genes are TRBV7-2 and TRBJ1-6; no firm D call. Germline-derived CDR1 and CDR2 are SGHTA and FQGNSA. Trimming took 5 bases from V and 15 from J, leaving 11 bases between them. The CDR3 runs to 11 residues. The CDR3 spells CASSPGRSLHF. The CDR3 nucleotides read TGTGCCAGCAGCCCGGGGAGGAGCCTCCACTTT.

The chain employs TRBV27 and TRBJ1-1; unclear D gene. V shed 0 bases and J shed 5 bases, with 7 bases lying between them. The CDR3 is 13 residues long. The germline gives CDR1 MNHEY, CDR2 SMNVEV (reference sequence). For the CDR3, the DNA is TGTGCCAGCAGTTTATCGCTTTGGACTGAAGCTTTCTTT. Translating gives CASSLSLWTEAFF.

This clonotype came up a few times. CDR3 loop: CASSGTRYTEAFF. The CDR3 bases are TGTGCCAGCAGTGGGACCCGGTACACTGAAGCTTTCTTT. This chain connects TRBV6-5 to TRBJ1-1; weak D call: TRBD1 (5 bases). Germline assignment: CDR1 MNHEY and CDR2 SVGAGI. This CDR3 contains 13 residues. V was shortened by 5 bases and J by 3 bases, with 10 bases between the two germline ends.

This clonotype came up many times. The chain recombines TRBV24-1 with TRBJ2-5; D uncertain. The germline V and J ends were trimmed by 1 base and 5 bases, with 4 bases remaining between them. Germline-derived CDR1 and CDR2 are KGHDR and SFDVKD. CDR3 length equals 12 residues. CDR3 sequence reads: CATSDFSETQYF. CDR3 bases: TGTGCCACCAGTGATTTTAGCGAGACCCAGTACTTC.

This chain uses TRBV7-3 with TRBJ1-6, with D tentatively TRBD1 (6 bases). Trimming removed 4 bases at V and 7 bases at J, with 17 bases between. The CDR3 totals 16 residues. Germline CDR1 SGHTA, CDR2 FQGTGA. This CDR3 reads CASSSRQDGGNSPLHF. DNA of the CDR3: TGTGCCAGCAGCTCACGACAGGACGGTGGGAATTCACCCCTCCACTTT.

This clonotype has ten or more counts. The gene calls are TRBV7-9 and TRBJ1-2, with D unresolved. Trimming removed 1 base at V and 5 bases at J, with 11 bases between. The CDR3 spans 14 residues. CDR1 SEHNR and CDR2 FQNEAQ come from the germline V gene (reference sequence). The CDR3 coding sequence is TGTGCCAGCAGCTTAGGGCAGGTGGCTTATGGCTACACCTTC. This gives the protein CASSLGQVAYGYTF. The variable domain in full, completed from reference TRBV7-9 and TRBJ1-2, reads DTGVSQNPRHKITKRGQNVTFRCDPISEHNRLYWYRQTLGQGPEFLTYFQNEAQLEKSRLLSDRFSAERPKGSFSTLEIQRTEQGDSAMYLCASSLGQVAYGYTFGSGTRLTVV.

This clonotype was found many times. The V and J genes are TRBV12-3 or TRBV12-4 and TRBJ1-2, with D tentatively TRBD1 (6 bases). This CDR3 region has 15 residues. V lost 5 bases and J 3 bases, leaving 16 bases between the germline ends. The CDR3 DNA reads TGTGCCAGCAGTGCACAGGGAAGGAAAGACTATGGCTACACCTTC. It is translated as CASSAQGRKDYGYTF.

About this clonotype: This may stem from a read error, because a much larger clone lies one nucleotide away. The chain employs TRBV29-1 and TRBJ2-5, with D maybe TRBD1 (6 bases). Trimming cost V 6 bases and J 3 bases, with 8 bases left between them. Germline V gene sequence: CDR1 SQVTM, CDR2 ANQGSEA. The CDR3 totals 11 residues. CDR3: CSVGDKETQYF. CDR3 in DNA: TGCAGCGTAGGGGACAAAGAGACCCAGTACTTC.

This clonotype has ten or more counts. The genes are TRBV6-5 and TRBJ2-7; TRBD2 agrees at 10 bases. The V segment lost 7 bases and the J segment 6 bases; nucleotides outside the gene matches: 6. Germline lookup yields CDR1 MNHEY and CDR2 SVGAGI. The CDR3 contains 13 residues. DNA of the CDR3: TGTGCCAGCAAAGCGGGAGGGCCCGGCGAGCAGTACTTC. Residues: CASKAGGPGEQYF.

At least ten counts were recorded for this clonotype. The rearrangement uses TRBV12-3 or TRBV12-4 and TRBJ1-2, with TRBD1 matching over 7 bases. J was trimmed by 8 bases and V by 5 bases; bases with no gene match: 2. The CDR3 covers 11 residues. CDR3: CASSRQGGYTF. CDR3 nucleotide sequence: TGTGCCAGCAGTCGACAGGGAGGCTACACCTTC.

CDR3 DNA sequence: TGTGCCAGCAAGGGGCTCATAAACACTGAAGCTTTCTTT. Amino acid sequence: CASKGLINTEAFF. The rearrangement links TRBV2 to TRBJ1-1; possible D gene TRBD1, 5 bases. Trimming removed 7 bases at V and 2 bases at J, with 11 bases between. This CDR3 contains 13 residues. Germline values: CDR1 SNHLY, CDR2 FYNNEI.

This clonotype was detected many times. The CDR3 region is CASSEAGRTGELFF. As DNA, the CDR3 is TGTGCCAGCAGTGAAGCGGGTAGGACCGGGGAGCTGTTTTTT. The chain carries TRBV2 and TRBJ2-2; D unclear. The CDR3 extends over 14 amino acids. Germline-derived CDR1 and CDR2 are SNHLY and FYNNEI. Trimming took off 0 bases at V and 5 bases at J, with 7 bases between the two ends.

This clonotype was observed many times. This chain connects TRBV19 to TRBJ2-6; D gene unclear. Germline V gene data show CDR1 as LNHDA and CDR2 as SQIVND (reference sequence). This CDR3 has 16 residues. V shed 4 bases and J shed 0 bases, with 10 bases lying between them. The CDR3 nucleotides read TGTGCCAGTAGTAGGGTCCGAGACTCTGGGGCCAACGTCCTGACTTTC. Its protein product is CASSRVRDSGANVLTF.

V usage is TRBV12-3 or TRBV12-4 and J usage is TRBJ1-6, with no clear D. The CDR3 is made up of 15 amino acids. With 3 bases removed from V and 10 bases from J, the gap between germline ends came to 16 bases. This CDR3 reads CASSFSKDARSPLHF. As DNA, the CDR3 is TGTGCCAGCAGTTTCTCTAAGGACGCCCGGTCACCCCTCCACTTT.

This clonotype has just a few counts. The chain carries TRBV9 and TRBJ2-5, with TRBD2 as a possible D gene (5 bases). Germline values: CDR1 SGDLS, CDR2 YYNGEE. CDR3 length: 15 amino acids. Trimming left V 2 bases short and J 4 bases short, with 15 bases between. DNA for the CDR3: TGTGCCAGCAGCGTTTCGGGGTCTCTTGGAGAGACCCAGTACTTC. It encodes CASSVSGSLGETQYF.